This T cell receptor beta chain was documented in a study of memory CD4+ T cells and cytomegalovirus serostatus. The sort gate was single viable CD3+CD4+CD8-CD45RO+ cells for memory CD4+ T cells. CMV serostatus came from serum IgG against pp150, pp28, p38, p52. Total CD4+ T cells were enriched by CD4 positive selection. As to this clone: Antigen unknown. The junction and the germline gene differ at one end; a read error may be behind it. The sample has other DNA sequences that encode this CDR3 too.

Overall study results and limits: About 40% of the roughly 150 known CMV-associated TCRbeta sequences appeared in CD4+ memory.

Germline lookup yields CDR1 SGHRS and CDR2 YFSETQ. The CDR3 runs to 14 residues. Assay used: immunoSEQ multiplex PCR; TCRdb lists only in-frame clones, some missing. Of 45,000 or so clones in the sample, 79% are singletons; the top ten hold 1% to 1.3%. The rearrangement joins TRBV5-1 to TRBJ2-1; 8 nucleotides match TRBD2. The sequence was collected from an adult in good health and CMV-seronegative. Sample: memory CD4+ T cells from blood. The CDR3 DNA follows: TGCGCCAGCAGTTTGGAGCGGGAGTCAGAAGAGCAGTTCTTC. Its protein product is CASSLERESEEQFF.